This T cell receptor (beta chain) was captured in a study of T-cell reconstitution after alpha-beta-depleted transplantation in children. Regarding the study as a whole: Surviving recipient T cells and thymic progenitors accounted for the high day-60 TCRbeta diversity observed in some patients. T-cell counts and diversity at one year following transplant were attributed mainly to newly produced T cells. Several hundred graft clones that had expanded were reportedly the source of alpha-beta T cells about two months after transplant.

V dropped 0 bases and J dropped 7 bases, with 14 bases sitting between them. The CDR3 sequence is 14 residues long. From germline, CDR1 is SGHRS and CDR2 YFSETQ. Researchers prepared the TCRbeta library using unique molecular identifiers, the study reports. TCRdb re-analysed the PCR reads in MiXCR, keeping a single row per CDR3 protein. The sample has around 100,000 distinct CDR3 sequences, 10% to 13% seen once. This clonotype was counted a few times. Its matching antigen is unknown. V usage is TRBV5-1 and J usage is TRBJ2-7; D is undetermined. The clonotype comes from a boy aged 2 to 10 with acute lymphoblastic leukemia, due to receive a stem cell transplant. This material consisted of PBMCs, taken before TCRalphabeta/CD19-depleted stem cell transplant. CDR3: CASSLAGGRQEQYF. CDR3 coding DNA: TGCGCCAGCAGCTTGGCCGGTGGACGTCAGGAGCAGTACTTC.